The present T cell receptor beta chain was sequenced within a study of blood T cell repertoires in COVID-19. Study-level background: Acute-phase and convalescent COVID-19 samples originated in the United States, Italy and Spain.

Adults between roughly 18 and 90 years of age took part from about 24 US areas. Membership in each cohort depended on participant-reported clinical history. Germline CDR1 SGHNT, CDR2 YENEEA. This CDR3 region has 15 residues. V was trimmed by 5 bases and J by 1 base, leaving 11 bases between them. Some clones are missing from TCRdb's copy, which holds only in-frame ones; the method was immunoSEQ multiplex PCR. The sample yields 190,000 or so clones, more than 70% seen once. This clonotype originated in a woman aged 25 to 39 who had recovered from COVID-19. Sequencing input: PBMCs or T cells enriched from blood (not recorded which). The genes are TRBV11-3 and TRBJ2-2; D is ambiguous. CDR3 in amino acids: CASSPGSRNTGELFF. DNA for the CDR3: TGTGCCAGCAGCCCCGGGTCTCGGAACACCGGGGAGCTGTTTTTT.